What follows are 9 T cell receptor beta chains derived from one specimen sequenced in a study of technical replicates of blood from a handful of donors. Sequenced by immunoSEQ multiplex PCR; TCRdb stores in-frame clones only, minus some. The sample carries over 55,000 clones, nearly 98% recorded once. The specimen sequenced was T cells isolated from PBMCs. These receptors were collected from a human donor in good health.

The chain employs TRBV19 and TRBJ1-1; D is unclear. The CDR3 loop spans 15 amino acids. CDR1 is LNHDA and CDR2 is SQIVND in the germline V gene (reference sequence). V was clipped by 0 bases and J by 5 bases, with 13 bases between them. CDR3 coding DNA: TGTGCCAGTAGTATAGACACAGTGTGGGAGACTGAAGCTTTCTTT. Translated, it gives CASSIDTVWETEAFF.

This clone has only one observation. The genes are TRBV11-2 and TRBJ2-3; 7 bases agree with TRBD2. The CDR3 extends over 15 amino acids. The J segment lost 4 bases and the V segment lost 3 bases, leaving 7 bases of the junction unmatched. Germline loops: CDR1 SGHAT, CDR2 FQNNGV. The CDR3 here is CASSFLSRGADTQYF. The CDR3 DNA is TGTGCCAGCAGCTTCCTATCCCGGGGGGCAGATACGCAGTATTTT. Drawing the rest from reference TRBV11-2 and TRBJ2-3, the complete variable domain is EAGVAQSPRYKIIEKRQSVAFWCNPISGHATLYWYQQILGQGPKLLIQFQNNGVVDDSQLPKDRFSAERLKGVDSTLKIQPAKLEDSAVYLCASSFLSRGADTQYFGPGTRLTVL.

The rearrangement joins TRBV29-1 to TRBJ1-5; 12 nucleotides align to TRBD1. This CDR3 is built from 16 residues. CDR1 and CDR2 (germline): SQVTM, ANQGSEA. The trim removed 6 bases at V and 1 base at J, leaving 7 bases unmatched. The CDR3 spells CSVSGQGALSNQPQHF. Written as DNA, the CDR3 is TGCAGCGTATCGGGACAGGGGGCGCTCAGCAATCAGCCCCAGCATTTT.

This CDR3 is CASSLDILAGGPNEQFF. For the CDR3, the DNA is TGTGCCAGCAGCTTAGATATACTAGCGGGAGGGCCAAATGAGCAGTTCTTC. The chain joins TRBV7-2 to TRBJ2-1; TRBD2 aligns across 13 bases. Losses at the gene ends were 1 base for V and 7 bases for J; bases not matched to a gene: 7. This CDR3 has 17 amino acids. The germline V gene encodes CDR1 SGHTA and CDR2 FQGNSA.

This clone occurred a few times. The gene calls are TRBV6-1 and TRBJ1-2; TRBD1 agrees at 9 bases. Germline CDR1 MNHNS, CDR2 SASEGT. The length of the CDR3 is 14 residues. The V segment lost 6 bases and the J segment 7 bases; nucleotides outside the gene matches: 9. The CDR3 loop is CASRARDRDRGYTF. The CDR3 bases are TGTGCCAGCAGGGCCCGGGACAGGGATCGTGGCTACACCTTC.

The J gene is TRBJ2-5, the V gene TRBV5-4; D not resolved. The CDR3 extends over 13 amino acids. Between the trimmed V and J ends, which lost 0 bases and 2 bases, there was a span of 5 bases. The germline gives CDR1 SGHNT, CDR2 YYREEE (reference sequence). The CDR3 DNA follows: TGTGCCAGCAGCTTGGTGCAGCAAGAGACCCAGTACTTC. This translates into CASSLVQQETQYF.

CDR3 residues: CSVEDLRTGAGGYTF. CDR3 coding DNA: TGCAGCGTTGAAGATCTTAGGACAGGGGCAGGTGGCTACACCTTC. The chain combines TRBV29-1 with TRBJ1-2; 9 nucleotides align to TRBD1. Germline values: CDR1 SQVTM, CDR2 ANQGSEA. V shed 0 bases and J 7 bases; nucleotides not matched to a gene: 9. CDR3 length: 15 amino acids. Drawing the rest from reference TRBV29-1 and TRBJ1-2, the complete variable domain is SAVISQKPSRDICQRGTSLTIQCQVDSQVTMMFWYRQQPGQSLTLIATANQGSEATYESGFVIDKFPISRPNLTFSTLTVSNMSPEDSSIYLCSVEDLRTGAGGYTFGSGTRLTVV.

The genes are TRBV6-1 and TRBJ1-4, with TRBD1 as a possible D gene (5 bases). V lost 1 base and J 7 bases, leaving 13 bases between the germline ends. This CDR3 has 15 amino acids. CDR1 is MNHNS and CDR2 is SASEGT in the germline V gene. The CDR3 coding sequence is TGTGCCAGCAGTGAAGGGGGGGGAATTAGTGAAAAACTGTTTTTT. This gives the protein CASSEGGGISEKLFF.

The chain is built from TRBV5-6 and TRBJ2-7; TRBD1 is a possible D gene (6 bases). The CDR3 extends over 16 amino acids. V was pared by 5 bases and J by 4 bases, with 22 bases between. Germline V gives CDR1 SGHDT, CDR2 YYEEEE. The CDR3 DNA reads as TGTGCCAGCAGATGGACCCGGGACAAAGGAGTATACGAGCAGTACTTC. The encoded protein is CASRWTRDKGVYEQYF.